This entry lists 3 T cell receptor beta chains sequenced from one sample in a study of cytomegalovirus exposure and HLA in healthy donors. Using immunoSEQ multiplex PCR, the repertoire was profiled, and TCRdb retains in-frame clones only, with some absent. The table has about 120,000 clones, about 92% seen once. Sequenced: PBMCs. Receptors originate from a woman in her late teens or twenties in good health and CMV-seronegative.

The rearrangement links TRBV5-1 to TRBJ2-3; TRBD2 might be the D (6 bases). CDR1 is SGHRS, CDR2 YFSETQ, per germline. The CDR3 is 16 amino acids. The ends were cut back, 0 bases at V and 3 bases at J, with 14 bases in the middle. The CDR3 sequence: CASSLGVGGHTDTQYF. The CDR3 DNA follows: TGCGCCAGCAGCTTGGGAGTCGGGGGTCATACAGATACGCAGTATTTT.

The V gene is TRBV6-1, the J gene TRBJ1-5; a weak D match, TRBD1 (5 bases). Between the trimmed V and J ends, which lost 3 bases and 4 bases, there was a span of 16 bases. CDR3 length equals 16 residues. Germline V gene sequence: CDR1 MNHNS, CDR2 SASEGT. CDR3 sequence reads: CASSEPGLRLNQPQHF. In DNA form, the CDR3 reads TGTGCCAGCAGTGAGCCGGGACTGAGGCTGAATCAGCCCCAGCATTTT.

The chain links TRBV4-1 to TRBJ2-5, with TRBD2 matching over 9 bases. Losses at the gene ends were 4 bases for V and 7 bases for J; bases not matched to a gene: 10. The CDR3 contains 15 residues. CDR1 is MGHRA, CDR2 YSYEKL, per germline. CDR3 sequence reads: CASSPREAGGGTQYF. The DNA of the CDR3 is TGCGCCAGCAGCCCTCGGGAAGCGGGAGGTGGGACCCAGTACTTC.